This TCR beta chain appears in the sequencing data of a study of blood T cells in healthy people across ages. Findings and caveats of the study: Without sorted subsets, naive and antigen-experienced compartments could not be conclusively compared.

The germline V gene has CDR1 DFQATT and CDR2 SNEGSKA (reference sequence). Trimming took 4 bases from V and 6 from J; bases not matched to a gene: 6. The CDR3 runs 16 residues. There are a few counts of this clonotype. What it binds is not known. The draw of peripheral blood yielded roughly 10 milliliters from each donor. Through a sample-barcoded 5' primer and a J-beta primer mix, a second PCR was run for 7 to 11 cycles. Each CDR3 protein is one row after TCRdb ran MiXCR on the 5' RACE reads. The repertoire consists of about 1.4 million distinct CDR3 sequences, with around 59% occurring once and the leading ten covering 6.5% to 8%.

The sequence was collected from a man younger than 30 in good health. The gene calls are TRBV20-1 and TRBJ2-1; 16 bases are shared with TRBD2. Sequencing was performed on blood. The chain's CDR3 is CSATGTSGREVNEQFF. The CDR3 DNA follows: TGCAGTGCTACAGGGACTAGCGGGAGGGAGGTCAATGAGCAGTTCTTC.